This entry describes one T cell receptor (beta chain). Its antigen is currently unknown. This record belongs to a study of early T cells in non-severe SARS-CoV-2 infection. The overall study: With bulk RNA from unsorted whole blood as input, sequencing yielded unpaired chains. Study results and limitations: VDJdb matches were skewed toward anti-spike CD8 T cell responses.

V lost 4 bases and J 2 bases, leaving 10 bases between the germline ends. The V gene's germline CDR1 is SGHRS and CDR2 YFSETQ. This CDR3 has 13 residues. Individual cDNA molecules each received unique molecular identifiers attached to them. Each CDR3 protein gets one entry after TCRdb re-called the 5' RACE reads with MiXCR. The table shows around 65,000 distinct CDR3 sequences, with over 9.5% occurring only once. The TCR was taken from an adult who was a healthcare worker with PCR-confirmed SARS-CoV-2 infection or an uninfected control (not recorded which). V and J are TRBV5-1 and TRBJ2-7; D may be TRBD1 (6 bases). The sample consisted of whole blood, taken at baseline. CDR3 sequence (DNA): TGCGCCAGCAGCCCTACAGGGACCTACGAGCAGTACTTC. Its translation is CASSPTGTYEQYF.